This TCR beta chain is drawn from a study of CD8 T cells in Susac syndrome. RNA was extracted with the RNeasy kit, and a quantity of roughly 0.5 to 1 ug was reverse transcribed using random hexamers. TCRdb reanalysed the immunoSEQ multiplex PCR reads using MiXCR and keeps one entry per CDR3 protein. The table has some 150,000 distinct CDR3 sequences, approximately 95% seen once; the top ten hold 0.16%. The V segment lost 4 bases and the J segment 4 bases; nucleotides outside the gene matches: 3. The germline V gene has CDR1 SGHTA and CDR2 FQGNSA. The CDR3 has 14 amino acids. Regarding this clonotype: No antigen is known for it.

The study, taken as a whole, reports: Susac syndrome CD4+ T cell repertoires showed no clonal expansion.

This receptor was identified in a human donor with Susac syndrome. What was sequenced was CD4+ T cells from PBMCs. The chain recombines TRBV7-2 with TRBJ2-1; TRBD2 aligns across 8 bases. The CDR3 DNA sequence: TGTGCCAGCAGCTGGAGCGGGGGTTACAATGAGCAGTTCTTC. Residues: CASSWSGGYNEQFF.